Following are 14 T cell receptor beta chains from one sample sequenced in a study of Graves' ophthalmopathy and Graves' hyperthyroidism. RNA served as the template for amplifying TCR beta CDR3 regions. After a first-round RT-PCR with HTBI primers, a second-round multiplex PCR was run. TCRdb redid the calling of the multiplex PCR reads with MiXCR, one entry per CDR3 protein. The table has about 220,000 distinct CDR3 sequences, about 22% seen once; the top ten hold around two fifths. Sequencing input: peripheral blood. The receptors come from a woman aged 45 to 65 with Graves' ophthalmopathy.

This clonotype has a count of ten or more. CDR3 in DNA: TGTGCCTGGAGCCTAACAGGGGATGGCTACACCTTC. It codes for CAWSLTGDGYTF. The V gene is TRBV30, the J gene TRBJ1-2; 7 positions agree with TRBD1. The CDR3 runs 12 residues. J lost 6 bases, V lost 3 bases, and 4 bases had no gene match. Germline lookup yields CDR1 GTSNPN and CDR2 SVGIG (reference sequence).

The CDR3 reads CASVIEQPDSPLHF. CDR3 sequence (DNA): TGTGCCAGCGTAATTGAACAGCCTGATTCACCCCTCCACTTT. V usage is TRBV2 and J usage is TRBJ1-6; D is uncertain. V was cut by 8 bases and J by 8 bases, with 16 bases left in between. CDR1 and CDR2 (germline): SNHLY, FYNNEI. There are 14 residues in the CDR3.

The V call is TRBV13, the J call TRBJ1-1; D unresolved. Germline V gene data show CDR1 as PRHDT and CDR2 as FYEKMQ (reference sequence). Trimming stripped 1 base from V and 5 bases from J, with 8 bases between. The CDR3 sequence is 13 residues long. CDR3 sequence: CASSLERETEAFF. Written as DNA, the CDR3 is TGTGCCAGCAGCTTAGAACGTGAAACTGAAGCTTTCTTT.

This clonotype appeared many times. J is TRBJ2-1 and V is TRBV11-2; tentatively, D is TRBD1 (5 bases). From germline, CDR1 is SGHAT and CDR2 FQNNGV. The CDR3 loop spans 14 amino acids. Trimming removed 2 bases at V and 5 bases at J, with 10 bases between. The CDR3 loop is CASSLSQVNNEQFF. CDR3 DNA: TGTGCCAGCAGCTTATCACAGGTCAACAATGAGCAGTTCTTC.

The chain links TRBV5-1 to TRBJ1-2; the match to TRBD1 covers 7 bases. The CDR3 runs to 14 residues. The V segment lost 3 bases and the J segment 4 bases; nucleotides outside the gene matches: 6. Germline V CDR1 and CDR2: SGHRS, YFSETQ. CDR3 loop: CASSSQGVSYGYTF. The CDR3 bases are TGCGCCAGCAGCTCGCAGGGGGTCTCCTATGGCTACACCTTC.

This clonotype has ten or more counts. The gene calls are TRBV20-1 and TRBJ2-7; 8 nucleotides line up with TRBD1. Germline V gives CDR1 DFQATT, CDR2 SNEGSKA (reference sequence). This CDR3 is 15 amino acids long. The J segment lost 1 base and the V segment lost 5 bases, leaving 10 bases of the junction unmatched. This CDR3 reads CSAQSPGTGSYEQYF. The CDR3 DNA is TGCAGTGCTCAGTCCCCAGGGACAGGATCCTACGAGCAGTACTTC.

The gene calls are TRBV19 and TRBJ1-1; the match to TRBD1 covers 12 bases. The CDR3 runs to 15 residues. V shed 4 bases, J shed 3 bases, and the junction held 3 bases outside the gene matches. Germline CDR1 LNHDA, CDR2 SQIVND (reference sequence). CDR3 bases: TGTGCCAGTAGTACCCGGGACAGGGGGCACACTGAAGCTTTCTTT. Amino acids: CASSTRDRGHTEAFF.

This clonotype was seen ten or more times. The chain links TRBV7-9 to TRBJ2-2; D is undetermined. Trimming removed 2 bases at V and 0 bases at J, with 7 bases between. The CDR3 covers 15 residues. Per germline, CDR1 SEHNR and CDR2 FQNEAQ (reference sequence). DNA of the CDR3: TGTGCCAGCAGCTTACTTATTACGAACACCGGGGAGCTGTTTTTT. Its protein is CASSLLITNTGELFF.

This clonotype appeared many times. V usage is TRBV19 and J usage is TRBJ1-2, with 10 bases fitting TRBD1. Germline trimming cut 7 bases from V and 8 bases from J; bases unmatched to any gene: 16. The CDR3 is 16 amino acids. CDR1 is LNHDA, CDR2 SQIVND, per germline (reference sequence). This CDR3 reads CASTDGGGTGVQGYTF. The CDR3 region has the DNA TGTGCCAGTACCGATGGAGGGGGGACAGGGGTCCAAGGCTACACCTTC.

This clonotype was picked up many times. The chain recombines TRBV28 with TRBJ2-5; 8 nucleotides agree with TRBD1. Germline CDR1 is MDHEN and CDR2 is SYDVKM. V lost 6 bases and J lost 4; bases outside the gene matches: 7. The CDR3 runs 14 residues. The CDR3 loop reads CASRSGGSGETQYF. The CDR3 nucleotides read TGTGCCAGCAGATCAGGGGGCAGCGGAGAGACCCAGTACTTC.

The chain has TRBV19 and TRBJ2-2, with TRBD1 matching over 8 bases. Germline assignment: CDR1 LNHDA and CDR2 SQIVND (reference sequence). V was pared by 3 bases and J by 7 bases, with 7 bases of the junction left unmatched. CDR3 length: 15 residues. The CDR3 region has the DNA TGTGCCAGTAGTATCCAGGGGGCGCAAGTCGGGGAGCTGTTTTTT. As protein: CASSIQGAQVGELFF.

This clonotype was seen ten or more times. The chain has TRBV27 and TRBJ1-2; tentative D call: TRBD1 (5 bases). CDR3 size: 13 residues. Germline V lookup: CDR1 MNHEY, CDR2 SMNVEV (reference sequence). The V end lost 3 bases, the J end lost 4 bases, and 9 bases lay between the germline ends. In DNA form, the CDR3 reads TGTGCCAGCAGTTTTGGCAGGGCCTATGGCTACACCTTC. Translating gives CASSFGRAYGYTF.

This clonotype showed up many times. The V call is TRBV5-1, the J call TRBJ1-1; D not certain. CDR3 length: 16 amino acids. CDR1 and CDR2 from the germline V gene are SGHRS and YFSETQ. The V end was cut by 5 bases, the J end by 6 bases, with 23 bases between. The CDR3 DNA follows: TGCGCCAGCAGAAAGGGCCCCTTCCCGTTATCCCCTGAAGCTTTCTTT. Its translation is CASRKGPFPLSPEAFF.

This clonotype was recorded at least ten times. J is TRBJ2-7 and V is TRBV6-5; D possibly matches TRBD1 or TRBD2 (5 bases each). V lost 6 bases and J 9 bases, leaving 24 bases between the germline ends. CDR3 size: 15 residues. In germline, CDR1 is MNHEY, CDR2 SVGAGI. The CDR3 is CASSIRRQGASGQYF. Written as DNA, the CDR3 is TGTGCCAGCAGCATACGGAGGCAGGGAGCTTCCGGGCAGTACTTC.